The 31 T cell receptor beta chains given below trace back to one sample, sequenced in a study of T cells in localized non-small cell lung cancer. Clones were sequenced by immunoSEQ multiplex PCR, and TCRdb holds only the in-frame ones, with some missing. Of around 130,000 clones listed, roughly 90% are singletons. Source: peripheral blood, taken before any cancer treatment. Source of these receptors: a female donor over 55 with stage I lung adenocarcinoma.

The chain couples TRBV19 to TRBJ2-5; no definite D call. This CDR3 is built from 13 residues. The germline CDR1 and CDR2 sequences are LNHDA and SQIVND (reference sequence). V shed 4 bases and J shed 5 bases, with 11 bases lying between them. The CDR3, as DNA: TGTGCCAGTAGTACGGCCCAGGCGGAGACCCAGTACTTC. This gives the protein CASSTAQAETQYF.

The CDR3 bases are TGTGCCAGCTCACCAACAGCGGGGGTTAATGAAAAACTGTTTTTT. Protein product: CASSPTAGVNEKLFF. V usage is TRBV18 and J usage is TRBJ1-4; maybe TRBD1 (5 bases). From germline, CDR1 is KGHSH and CDR2 LQKENI. Trimming shortened V by 2 bases and J by 4 bases, and 11 bases separated the two germline ends. CDR3 length: 15 amino acids.

J is TRBJ2-3 and V is TRBV15; TRBD1 matches 8 bases. The CDR3 runs 15 residues. The V and J ends lost 5 bases and 1 base, in that order; junction bases with no gene match: 5. The germline V gene encodes CDR1 LNHNV and CDR2 YYDKDF (reference sequence). The CDR3 sequence is CATSGTGSRTDTQYF. The CDR3 DNA follows: TGTGCCACCAGCGGGACAGGTTCTCGCACAGATACGCAGTATTTT.

The chain is built from TRBV5-1 and TRBJ2-1; 8 bases are shared with TRBD2. Germline CDR1 and CDR2: SGHRS and YFSETQ. The CDR3 totals 20 residues. V shed 0 bases, J shed 6 bases, and the junction held 20 bases outside the gene matches. CDR3 nucleotides: TGCGCCAGCAGCTTGGGCTGGTTAGCGGGAAGATTCCCTCTCCGCAATGAGCAGTTCTTC. It codes for CASSLGWLAGRFPLRNEQFF. The whole variable domain, remainder taken from reference TRBV5-1 and TRBJ2-1, is KAGVTQTPRYLIKTRGQQVTLSCSPISGHRSVSWYQQTPGQGLQFLFEYFSETQRNKGNFPGRFSGRQFSNSRSEMNVSTLELGDSALYLCASSLGWLAGRFPLRNEQFFGPGTRLTVL.

The V call is TRBV6-4, the J call TRBJ2-1; D perhaps matches TRBD2 (6 bases). CDR3 length: 14 residues. Trimming pared 6 bases from V and 4 bases from J, leaving 13 bases between. The V gene's germline CDR1 is MRHNA and CDR2 SNTAGT. CDR3 nucleotides: TGTGCCAGCAGCCCGGGACTTACTTACAATGAGCAGTTCTTC. Its translation is CASSPGLTYNEQFF.

V usage is TRBV9 and J usage is TRBJ1-5, with D perhaps matching TRBD1 (5 bases). The V gene lost 3 bases and the J gene lost 5 bases, with 6 bases spanning the gap. Germline V lookup: CDR1 SGDLS, CDR2 YYNGEE. The length of the CDR3 is 12 residues. CDR3 sequence (DNA): TGTGCCAGCAGCGGAGGGGATCAGCCCCAGCATTTT. This encodes CASSGGDQPQHF.

The genes are TRBV5-1 and TRBJ2-3; 10 bases map to TRBD2. The CDR3 consists of 14 residues. Germline V gene lookup returns CDR1 SGHRS and CDR2 YFSETQ. The DNA for the CDR3 is TGCGGTTCCAGGCTAGCGGGAGATGCAGATACGCAGTATTTT. Its protein product is CGSRLAGDADTQYF.

This clone appeared a single time. The genes are TRBV12-5 and TRBJ1-1; D call uncertain. Trimming cost V 3 bases and J 4 bases, with 6 bases left between them. Germline assignment: CDR1 LGHNT and CDR2 FRNRAP. The CDR3 is 12 residues long. CDR3: CASGFETTEAFF. In DNA, the CDR3 is TGTGCTAGTGGTTTTGAGACCACTGAAGCTTTCTTT.

CDR3 amino acids: CATGLWTNEQFF. DNA of the CDR3: TGTGCCACCGGACTATGGACGAATGAGCAGTTCTTC. The chain links TRBV6-1 to TRBJ2-1; a possible D gene is TRBD2 (6 bases). The CDR3 totals 12 residues. The germline CDR1 and CDR2 sequences are MNHNS and SASEGT. The V gene lost 10 bases and the J gene lost 7 bases, with 14 bases spanning the gap.

The V gene is TRBV28, the J gene TRBJ1-1; D remains unclear. The V end was cut by 8 bases, the J end by 2 bases, with 18 bases between. This CDR3 region has 15 residues. Germline-derived CDR1 and CDR2 are MDHEN and SYDVKM. CDR3 loop: CASRTAGGPNTEAFF. In DNA form, the CDR3 reads TGTGCCAGCCGCACAGCCGGCGGTCCAAACACTGAAGCTTTCTTT.

This CDR3 is CASSLNAVNTEAFF. The CDR3 DNA sequence: TGTGCCAGCAGCTTAAATGCGGTGAACACTGAAGCTTTCTTT. The genes are TRBV11-1 and TRBJ1-1; no reliable D call. V was pared by 2 bases and J by 0 bases, with 7 bases between. The CDR3 contains 14 residues. CDR1 and CDR2 (germline): SGHAT, FQDESV (reference sequence).

The chain is built from TRBV7-9 and TRBJ2-1; a weak D match, TRBD1 (5 bases). V shed 5 bases and J shed 1 base, with 9 bases lying between them. This CDR3 has 14 amino acids. Germline values: CDR1 SEHNR, CDR2 FQNEAQ (reference sequence). CDR3 nucleotide sequence: TGTGCCAGCAGCGTCGACAGTTCCTACAATGAGCAGTTCTTC. Its protein is CASSVDSSYNEQFF.

The chain carries TRBV5-6 and TRBJ2-5; the match to TRBD1 covers 9 bases. V was clipped by 1 base and J by 0 bases; unmatched bases: 7. In germline, CDR1 is SGHDT, CDR2 YYEEEE. The CDR3 is made up of 17 amino acids. CDR3 DNA: TGTGCCAGCAGCTTGCGGAGGACAGGGGAGTACCAAGAGACCCAGTACTTC. Translated, it gives CASSLRRTGEYQETQYF.

CDR3 nucleotide sequence: TGTGCCAGCAGTTTAGGGAAACTTAATGAAAAACTGTTTTTT. It encodes CASSLGKLNEKLFF. The genes are TRBV28 and TRBJ1-4; no firm D call. This CDR3 has 14 amino acids. Germline CDR1 MDHEN, CDR2 SYDVKM. Trimming removed 2 bases at V and 4 bases at J, with 8 bases between.

The chain combines TRBV2 with TRBJ2-1; D call uncertain. The CDR3 consists of 11 residues. Trimming left V 7 bases short and J 5 bases short, with 6 bases between. Germline V lookup: CDR1 SNHLY, CDR2 FYNNEI. Here the CDR3 DNA reads TGTGCCAGCAACGAGGACAATGAGCAGTTCTTC. Its translation: CASNEDNEQFF.

The chain links TRBV5-5 to TRBJ1-2, with 8 nucleotides matching TRBD1. With 3 bases clipped from V and 8 bases from J, the junction kept 3 bases outside the gene matches. Germline loops: CDR1 SGHKS, CDR2 YYEKEE (reference sequence). CDR3 length: 12 amino acids. The CDR3 nucleotides read TGTGCCAGCAGCTGGACAGGGCCAGGCTACACCTTC. This sequence encodes CASSWTGPGYTF.

CDR3 amino acids: CASSGVGGAYTEAFF. The CDR3, as DNA: TGTGCCAGCAGTGGCGTAGGGGGCGCTTACACTGAAGCTTTCTTT. V gene TRBV25-1 combines with J gene TRBJ1-1; 7 bases match TRBD1. The CDR3 is made up of 15 amino acids. Germline-derived CDR1 and CDR2 are MGHDK and SYGVNS. J was trimmed by 3 bases and V by 4 bases; bases with no gene match: 8.

The chain carries TRBV5-1 and TRBJ2-7, with D tentatively TRBD1 (5 bases). Germline CDR1 is SGHRS and CDR2 is YFSETQ. V lost 2 bases and J lost 2, with 14 bases in between. This CDR3 is built from 15 residues. CDR3 in amino acids: CASSFPGAGTYEQYF. Here the CDR3 DNA reads TGCGCCAGCAGCTTCCCTGGGGCTGGAACCTACGAGCAGTACTTC.

J is TRBJ2-5 and V is TRBV5-1; D is uncertain. CDR1 is SGHRS, CDR2 YFSETQ, per germline. This CDR3 is 15 amino acids long. V gave up 4 bases and J gave up 1 base, with 14 bases separating them. The CDR3 reads CASSQNPGPQETQYF. CDR3 DNA: TGCGCCAGCAGCCAAAACCCGGGCCCCCAAGAGACCCAGTACTTC.

The rearrangement joins TRBV7-9 to TRBJ2-7; D uncertain. The V end lost 1 base, the J end lost 3 bases, and 7 bases lay between the germline ends. The CDR3 extends over 13 amino acids. Germline V gives CDR1 SEHNR, CDR2 FQNEAQ (reference sequence). The CDR3 loop is CASSLGAYYEQYF. Here the CDR3 DNA reads TGTGCCAGCAGCTTAGGGGCCTACTACGAGCAGTACTTC.

This clone was seen just once. The chain recombines TRBV7-7 with TRBJ2-5; a possible D gene is TRBD2 (5 bases). This CDR3 is built from 14 residues. CDR1 SSHAT and CDR2 FNYEAQ come from the germline V gene (reference sequence). V was clipped by 0 bases and J by 4 bases, with 9 bases between them. CDR3 sequence (DNA): TGTGCCAGCAGCTTAGCGGGAGCTGGAGAGACCCAGTACTTC. As protein: CASSLAGAGETQYF.

The chain is built from TRBV4-1 and TRBJ2-7; 7 nucleotides match TRBD2. In germline, CDR1 is MGHRA, CDR2 YSYEKL. The CDR3 is 15 amino acids. The V segment lost 2 bases and the J segment 2 bases; nucleotides outside the gene matches: 6. The CDR3 sequence: CASSQSSGTPYEQYF. As DNA, the CDR3 is TGCGCCAGCAGCCAATCCAGCGGGACCCCCTACGAGCAGTACTTC.

This clone was found once. The chain links TRBV6-1 to TRBJ1-1; D ambiguous. This CDR3 comprises 10 residues. The V gene lost 6 bases and the J gene lost 7 bases, with 6 bases spanning the gap. Germline CDR1 and CDR2: MNHNS and SASEGT. The DNA for the CDR3 is TGTGCCAGCAGGGTGGGTGAAGCTTTCTTT. Amino acids: CASRVGEAFF.

The genes are TRBV28 and TRBJ2-5; possible D gene TRBD2, 5 bases. The germline CDR1 and CDR2 sequences are MDHEN and SYDVKM. Trimming took off 5 bases at V and 4 bases at J, with 17 bases between the two ends. The CDR3 spans 15 residues. The CDR3 DNA reads TGTGCCAGCAGTAGGGAGCTTAAGGGTCCAGAGACCCAGTACTTC. Its translation: CASSRELKGPETQYF.

This chain uses TRBV30 with TRBJ1-1; TRBD1 matches 8 bases. The CDR3 is 15 amino acids. Trimming took 2 bases from V and 2 from J; bases not matched to a gene: 7. Looked up from germline, CDR1 is GTSNPN and CDR2 is SVGIG (reference sequence). CDR3 nucleotide sequence: TGTGCCTGGAGTCTACGGACAGGGTCAAACACTGAAGCTTTCTTT. Protein product: CAWSLRTGSNTEAFF.

The table lists this clone with a count of one. The rearrangement joins TRBV5-1 to TRBJ1-1; 12 nucleotides match TRBD1. This CDR3 has 17 amino acids. The V gene's germline CDR1 is SGHRS and CDR2 YFSETQ. With V trimmed by 1 base and J by 3 bases, 7 bases remained unmatched. The CDR3 DNA reads TGCGCCAGCAGCTTGACGGGACAGGGGGCTTTGTACACTGAAGCTTTCTTT. Its protein product is CASSLTGQGALYTEAFF.

This clone occurred a few times. The V gene is TRBV20-1, the J gene TRBJ1-1, with D unresolved. V shed 6 bases and J shed 3 bases, with 8 bases lying between them. The germline gives CDR1 DFQATT, CDR2 SNEGSKA (reference sequence). The CDR3 extends over 11 amino acids. The CDR3 sequence: CSARTDTEAFF. Here the CDR3 DNA reads TGCAGTGCAAGAACGGACACTGAAGCTTTCTTT.

V gene TRBV2 combines with J gene TRBJ2-2; no clear D. The CDR3 totals 13 residues. The germline CDR1 and CDR2 sequences are SNHLY and FYNNEI. The V end lost 3 bases, the J end lost 7 bases, and 9 bases lay between the germline ends. CDR3 sequence: CASSELPRGELFF. In DNA, the CDR3 is TGTGCCAGCAGTGAGCTCCCGCGCGGGGAGCTGTTTTTT.

The chain employs TRBV6-5 and TRBJ2-1; 10 bases match TRBD2. This CDR3 has 16 amino acids. CDR1 and CDR2 from the germline V gene are MNHEY and SVGAGI. Unmatched junction bases numbered 7, after V lost 4 bases and J lost 4 bases. The CDR3 is CASSSLLAGLYNEQFF. The CDR3, as DNA: TGTGCCAGCAGTTCCCTACTAGCGGGACTATACAATGAGCAGTTCTTC.

The chain has TRBV28 and TRBJ1-2; D gene ambiguous. V lost 8 bases and J lost 7, with 8 bases in between. Germline V gives CDR1 MDHEN, CDR2 SYDVKM. The CDR3 extends over 10 amino acids. CDR3: CASWQAGYTF. In DNA form, the CDR3 reads TGTGCCAGCTGGCAGGCTGGCTACACCTTC.

This sequence joins TRBV11-2 and TRBJ2-1, with D uncertain. V was trimmed by 3 bases and J by 10 bases, leaving 7 bases between them. The V gene's germline CDR1 is SGHAT and CDR2 FQNNGV. The CDR3 contains 11 residues. CDR3 nucleotide sequence: TGTGCCAGCAGCTTCTCGCTGGAGCAGTTCTTC. This encodes CASSFSLEQFF.